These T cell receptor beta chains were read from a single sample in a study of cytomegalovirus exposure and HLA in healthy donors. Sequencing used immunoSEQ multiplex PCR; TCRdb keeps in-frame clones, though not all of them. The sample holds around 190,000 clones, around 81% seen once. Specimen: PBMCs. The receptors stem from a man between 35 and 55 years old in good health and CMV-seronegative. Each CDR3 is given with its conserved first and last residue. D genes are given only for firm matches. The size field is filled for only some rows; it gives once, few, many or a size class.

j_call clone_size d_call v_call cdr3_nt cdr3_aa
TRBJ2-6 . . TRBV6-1 TGTGCCAGCCTCTCTGGGGCCAACGTCCTGACTTTC CASLSGANVLTF
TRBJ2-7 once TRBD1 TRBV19 TGTGCCAGTAGTATAGGGACAGGGGCCTACGAGCAGTACTTC CASSIGTGAYEQYF
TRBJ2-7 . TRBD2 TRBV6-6 TGTGCCAGCAGAAAAGTAGCGGGGCAGTCGGGTAAGCAGTACTTC CASRKVAGQSGKQYF
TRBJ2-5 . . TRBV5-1 TGCGCCAGCAGCTTGTTTGCAGGGCCCGAGACCCAGTACTTC CASSLFAGPETQYF
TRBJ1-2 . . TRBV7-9 TGTGCCAGCAGCTTGGCAGGGATTGATGGCTACACCTTC CASSLAGIDGYTF
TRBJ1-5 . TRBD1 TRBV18 TGTGCCAGCTCACCTGAGACAGGGCGGAATCAGCCCCAGCATTTT CASSPETGRNQPQHF
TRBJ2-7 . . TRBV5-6 TGTGCCAGCAGCTTGTGGCCAGTTTCCTACGAGCAGTACTTC CASSLWPVSYEQYF
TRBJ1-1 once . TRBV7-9 TGTTCCAGCAGCTTTACCGGGGACACTGAAGCTTTCTTT CSSSFTGDTEAFF
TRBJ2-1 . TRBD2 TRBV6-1 TGTGCCAGCAGTATCATAGCGGGAGTGGGAGGTGAGCAGTTCTTC CASSIIAGVGGEQFF
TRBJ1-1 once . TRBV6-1 TGTGCCAGCAGTGAAGCGCTTTGGGGGGACACTGAAGCTTTCTTT CASSEALWGDTEAFF
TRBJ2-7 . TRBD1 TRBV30 TGTGCCTTTTCGACAGGGGGGTCCTACGAGCAGTACTTC CAFSTGGSYEQYF
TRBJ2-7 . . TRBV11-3 TGTGCCAGCAGCTTAGTGACGGGTGGCTCCTACGAGCAGTACTTC CASSLVTGGSYEQYF
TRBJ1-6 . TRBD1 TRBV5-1 TGCGCCAGCAGCTTGGGGGACAGCTCCTATAATTCACCCCTCCACTTT CASSLGDSSYNSPLHF
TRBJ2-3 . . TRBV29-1 TGCAGCGTACTAGCCGGCGTGGGGGCAGATACGCAGTATTTT CSVLAGVGADTQYF
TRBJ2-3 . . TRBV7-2 TGTGCCAGCAGCCTCCCTTCAGATACGCAGTATTTT CASSLPSDTQYF
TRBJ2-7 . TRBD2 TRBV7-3 TGTGCCAGCAGCCCTAGCGGGAGGGCAGACTACGAGCAGTACTTC CASSPSGRADYEQYF
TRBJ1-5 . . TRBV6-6 TGTGCCAGCAGAACACAGGAATTCAATCAGCCCCAGCATTTT CASRTQEFNQPQHF
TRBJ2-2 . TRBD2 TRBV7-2 TGTGCCAGCAGCTTCAGCGGGATGAACACCGGGGAGCTGTTTTTT CASSFSGMNTGELFF
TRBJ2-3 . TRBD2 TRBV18 TGTGCCAGCTCACCGACTAGCGGGAGGGGGACTAGCACAGATACGCAGTATTTT CASSPTSGRGTSTDTQYF
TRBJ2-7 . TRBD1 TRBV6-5 TGTGCCAGCAGTTCCCGGACAGGGCCCTACGAGCAGTACTTC CASSSRTGPYEQYF
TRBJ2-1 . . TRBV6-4 TGTGCCAGCAGTCTCGGAAGGGGCGAGCAGTTCTTC CASSLGRGEQFF
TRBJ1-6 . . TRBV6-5 TGTGCCAGCAGTCCAAGAGGCTATAATTCACCCCTCCACTTT CASSPRGYNSPLHF
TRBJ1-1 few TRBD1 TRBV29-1 TGCAGCGTGGAACAGGGGTACACTGAAGCTTTCTTT CSVEQGYTEAFF
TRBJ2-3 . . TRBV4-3 TGCGCCAGCAGCCAAGATACGATGGGCCAGCCCAACAATGTGGCGGATACGCAGTATTTT CASSQDTMGQPNNVADTQYF
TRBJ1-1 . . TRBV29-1 TGCAGCGTCCTAAGGGGTGGCGGAGGGACTGAAGCTTTCTTT CSVLRGGGGTEAFF
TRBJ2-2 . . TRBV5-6 TGTGCCAGCAGCTTGAGAGTTCGGACCGGGGAGCTGTTTTTT CASSLRVRTGELFF
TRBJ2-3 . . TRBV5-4 TGTGCCAGCAGCTTGGTTGAGCGCACAGATACGCAGTATTTT CASSLVERTDTQYF
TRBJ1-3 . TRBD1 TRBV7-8 TGTGCCAGCAGCTTCGGGACAGCTGGAAACACCATATATTTT CASSFGTAGNTIYF
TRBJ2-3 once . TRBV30 TGTGCCTGCCCAAGCGATAGCCCAGATACGCAGTATTTT CACPSDSPDTQYF
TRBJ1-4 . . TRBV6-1 TGTGCCAGCAGTGAAGCGAGATACCCAACTAATGAAAAACTGTTTTTT CASSEARYPTNEKLFF
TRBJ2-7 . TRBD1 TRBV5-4 TGTGCCAGCGGATCACAGGGGTCTTACGAGCAGTACTTC CASGSQGSYEQYF
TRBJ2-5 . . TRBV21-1 TGTGCCAGCAGCAAAGTTGCGGGAGGGCCGGGAGAGACCCAGTACTTC CASSKVAGGPGETQYF
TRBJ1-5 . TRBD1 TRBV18 TGTGCTAGCTCGGCCTTGACAGGGGATCAGCCCCAGCATTTT CASSALTGDQPQHF
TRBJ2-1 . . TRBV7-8 TGTGCCAGCAGTTCCACCCGGGTTAGCTCCTACAATGAGCAGTTCTTC CASSSTRVSSYNEQFF
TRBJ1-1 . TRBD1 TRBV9 TGTGCCAGCAGCGCAACGGGACAGGCAACCACTGAAGCTTTCTTT CASSATGQATTEAFF
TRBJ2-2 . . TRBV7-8 TGTGCCAGCAGCCCCAGGAGGGAGGTAACCGGGGAGCTGTTTTTT CASSPRREVTGELFF
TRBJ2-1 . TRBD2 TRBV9 TGTGCCAGCAGCGCAGTGGGGGGGACTGTATACAATGAGCAGTTCTTC CASSAVGGTVYNEQFF
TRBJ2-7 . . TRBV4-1 TGCGCCAGCAGCGCTTCACTTGCGGAAAACGTCTACGAGCAGTACTTC CASSASLAENVYEQYF
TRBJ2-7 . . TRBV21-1 TGTGCCAGCAGCCTTGACACTTGGGACAGGGGAGTATACGAGCAGTACTTC CASSLDTWDRGVYEQYF
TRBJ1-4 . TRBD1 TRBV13 TGTGCCAGCAGCTTAAGGACAGGGGGTAATGAAAAACTGTTTTTT CASSLRTGGNEKLFF
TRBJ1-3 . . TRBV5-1 TGCGCCAGCAGTAGCCCCGACTCTGGAAACACCATATATTTT CASSSPDSGNTIYF
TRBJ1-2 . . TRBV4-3 TGCGCCAGCAGCCAAGGTGTCAGTCATTACTATGGCTACACCTTC CASSQGVSHYYGYTF